Following are 15 T cell receptor beta chains from one sample sequenced in a study of human T cells and chemical hapten exposure. Time point reported: patch test 1, 2 weeks after DPC sensitization. The treatment denotes: therapeutic diphenylcyclopropenone sensitization with weekly scalp DPC. TCRdb itself ran the RACE reads through MiXCR, one entry per CDR3 protein. The top ten clones hold under 8.5% of a sample with roughly 180,000 distinct CDR3 sequences, around 20% of them seen once. The sequencing here drew on whole blood, taken in connection with sensitization to the hapten diphenylcyclopropenone (DPC). The receptors were sampled from a woman aged 45-65 years with alopecia areata. Some clones in this sample may be carry-over from other donors' samples.

The V gene is TRBV29-1, the J gene TRBJ2-3, with D hard to call. V was pared by 6 bases and J by 1 base, with 11 bases between. This CDR3 has 13 residues. Germline V gene data show CDR1 as SQVTM and CDR2 as ANQGSEA. CDR3 residues: CSVPYDGTDTQYF. The DNA for the CDR3 is TGCAGCGTCCCTTATGACGGCACAGATACGCAGTATTTT.

The rearrangement uses TRBV7-2 and TRBJ2-7; 8 bases agree with TRBD1. This CDR3 is 15 amino acids long. V shed 6 bases and J 0 bases; nucleotides not matched to a gene: 7. Germline CDR1 and CDR2: SGHTA and FQGNSA. The chain's CDR3 is CASRNGQGFSYEQYF. In DNA, the CDR3 is TGTGCCAGCAGAAACGGACAGGGTTTCTCCTACGAGCAGTACTTC. Complete variable domain (other parts from reference TRBV7-2 and TRBJ2-7): GAGVSQSPSNKVTEKGKDVELRCDPISGHTALYWYRQSLGQGLEFLIYFQGNSAPDKSGLPSDRFSAERTGGSVSTLTIQRTQQEDSAVYLCASRNGQGFSYEQYFGPGTRLTVT.

The J gene is TRBJ2-5, the V gene TRBV2, with TRBD2 matching over 9 bases. This CDR3 has 14 residues. Germline V CDR1 and CDR2: SNHLY, FYNNEI. J gave up 3 bases and V 6 bases, and 5 bases lay outside the gene matches. CDR3: CASRAGTSKETQYF. Here the CDR3 DNA reads TGTGCCAGCAGGGCCGGGACTAGCAAAGAGACCCAGTACTTC.

The chain carries TRBV7-9 and TRBJ1-2; D possibly corresponds to TRBD1 (5 bases). This CDR3 is 16 amino acids long. Germline values: CDR1 SEHNR, CDR2 FQNEAQ (reference sequence). V lost 4 bases and J lost 0, with 15 bases in between. Here the CDR3 DNA reads TGTGCCAGCAGCTCCCGCAAAGACAGAGCTAACTATGGCTACACCTTC. Translated: CASSSRKDRANYGYTF.

This chain links TRBV27 with TRBJ2-1, with 9 bases lining up with TRBD1. Germline CDR1 reads MNHEY; CDR2 reads SMNVEV (reference sequence). CDR3 length: 13 amino acids. Trimming at V came to 4 bases and at J to 6 bases, leaving 1 base not matched to a gene. The CDR3: CASSSDRGNEQFF. CDR3 bases: TGTGCCAGCAGTTCGGACAGGGGCAATGAGCAGTTCTTC.

This clonotype was detected many times. CDR3 in amino acids: CSATASGRGTGELFF. The CDR3 DNA reads TGCAGTGCTACGGCTAGCGGGAGGGGCACCGGGGAGCTGTTTTTT. This chain connects TRBV20-1 to TRBJ2-2; TRBD2 matches 12 bases. V lost 4 bases to trimming and J lost 4 bases; unmatched junction nucleotides: 4. This CDR3 contains 15 residues. Germline loops: CDR1 DFQATT, CDR2 SNEGSKA (reference sequence).

The table lists this clonotype with a few counts. The chain uses TRBV2 and TRBJ2-4, with D possibly TRBD1 on 6 matching bases. Trimming removed 3 bases from V and 0 bases from J, with 12 bases in between. Germline CDR1 reads SNHLY; CDR2 reads FYNNEI. This CDR3 has 16 amino acids. CDR3 residues: CASSEGQGLAKNIQYF. In DNA form, the CDR3 reads TGTGCCAGCAGTGAGGGACAAGGTCTAGCCAAAAACATTCAGTACTTC. Full variable domain (missing parts from reference TRBV2 and TRBJ2-4): EPEVTQTPSHQVTQMGQEVILRCVPISNHLYFYWYRQILGQKVEFLVSFYNNEISEKSEIFDDQFSVERPDGSNFTLKIRSTKLEDSAMYFCASSEGQGLAKNIQYFGAGTRLSVL.

This clonotype was found many times. V gene TRBV29-1 combines with J gene TRBJ2-1, with D maybe TRBD2 (6 bases). V lost 5 bases and J 7 bases, leaving 12 bases between the germline ends. The CDR3 loop spans 12 amino acids. Germline CDR1 SQVTM, CDR2 ANQGSEA. This CDR3 reads CSVPGERNEQFF. CDR3 in DNA: TGCAGCGTTCCGGGAGAAAGGAATGAGCAGTTCTTC.

This clonotype was observed a few times. This chain uses TRBV12-3 or TRBV12-4 with TRBJ2-7; the match to TRBD2 covers 8 bases. The CDR3 length is 14 residues. Unmatched junction bases numbered 4, after V lost 1 base and J lost 5 bases. CDR3 nucleotide sequence: TGTGCCAGCAGTTTAGAACGGACTAGCAACGAGCAGTACTTC. Its translation: CASSLERTSNEQYF.

This clonotype was picked up a small number of times. The chain recombines TRBV5-5 with TRBJ1-2; 8 positions agree with TRBD1. V was clipped by 3 bases and J by 4 bases; unmatched bases: 8. The germline V gene has CDR1 SGHKS and CDR2 YYEKEE (reference sequence). CDR3 length equals 15 residues. CDR3 DNA: TGTGCCAGCAGCTCCTGGACAGGGCTATCCTATGGCTACACCTTC. The encoded protein is CASSSWTGLSYGYTF.

The chain combines TRBV5-1 with TRBJ1-1, with D maybe TRBD1 (5 bases). Germline loops: CDR1 SGHRS, CDR2 YFSETQ. This CDR3 has 14 residues. V was clipped by 2 bases and J by 1 base, with 9 bases between them. This chain's CDR3 is CASSFRAANTEAFF. CDR3 DNA sequence: TGCGCCAGCAGCTTCAGGGCCGCGAACACTGAAGCTTTCTTT.

The chain couples TRBV24-1 to TRBJ2-7, with TRBD1 as a possible D gene (6 bases). Per the germline V gene, CDR1 is KGHDR and CDR2 is SFDVKD. The CDR3 contains 14 residues. The germline V and J ends were trimmed by 3 bases and 0 bases, with 8 bases remaining between them. CDR3 sequence: CATSDRQASYEQYF. The DNA for the CDR3 is TGTGCCACCAGTGATCGACAGGCCTCCTACGAGCAGTACTTC.

A few counts support this clonotype. The V and J genes are TRBV29-1 and TRBJ1-2; TRBD1 might be the D (5 bases). V lost 5 bases and J 4 bases, leaving 8 bases between the germline ends. Germline loops: CDR1 SQVTM, CDR2 ANQGSEA. The CDR3 sequence is 11 residues long. Here the CDR3 DNA reads TGCAGCGTTTACGGGGGCTATGGCTACACCTTC. This codes for CSVYGGYGYTF.

V is TRBV7-8 and J is TRBJ2-1; TRBD2 might be the D (5 bases). Trimming took 7 bases from V and 4 from J, leaving 23 bases between them. The CDR3 is 17 residues long. CDR1 is SGHVS and CDR2 is FQNEAQ in the germline V gene. The CDR3 DNA is TGTGCCAGCACCAGGACCCTTCTTCGAGGGAAATACAATGAGCAGTTCTTC. Its translation is CASTRTLLRGKYNEQFF.

This clonotype was counted a few times. The V call is TRBV7-6, the J call TRBJ2-3; D call uncertain. Deletions cut 2 bases from V and 6 bases from J, with 6 bases between. Germline V gene data show CDR1 as SGHVS and CDR2 as FNYEAQ. The CDR3 has 12 residues. This chain's CDR3 is CASSLNLDTQYF. For the CDR3, the DNA is TGTGCCAGCAGCTTAAATCTGGATACGCAGTATTTT.